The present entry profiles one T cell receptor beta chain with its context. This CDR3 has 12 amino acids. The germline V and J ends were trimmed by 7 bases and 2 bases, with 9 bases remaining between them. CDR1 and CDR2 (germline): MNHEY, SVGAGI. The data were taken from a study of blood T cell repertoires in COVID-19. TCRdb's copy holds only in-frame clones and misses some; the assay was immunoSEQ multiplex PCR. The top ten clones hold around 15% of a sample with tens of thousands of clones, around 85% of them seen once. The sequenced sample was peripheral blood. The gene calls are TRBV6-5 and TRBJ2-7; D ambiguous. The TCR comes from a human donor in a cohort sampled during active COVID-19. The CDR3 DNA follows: TGTGCCAGCATGGGCTATACCTACGAGCAGTACTTC. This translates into CASMGYTYEQYF.